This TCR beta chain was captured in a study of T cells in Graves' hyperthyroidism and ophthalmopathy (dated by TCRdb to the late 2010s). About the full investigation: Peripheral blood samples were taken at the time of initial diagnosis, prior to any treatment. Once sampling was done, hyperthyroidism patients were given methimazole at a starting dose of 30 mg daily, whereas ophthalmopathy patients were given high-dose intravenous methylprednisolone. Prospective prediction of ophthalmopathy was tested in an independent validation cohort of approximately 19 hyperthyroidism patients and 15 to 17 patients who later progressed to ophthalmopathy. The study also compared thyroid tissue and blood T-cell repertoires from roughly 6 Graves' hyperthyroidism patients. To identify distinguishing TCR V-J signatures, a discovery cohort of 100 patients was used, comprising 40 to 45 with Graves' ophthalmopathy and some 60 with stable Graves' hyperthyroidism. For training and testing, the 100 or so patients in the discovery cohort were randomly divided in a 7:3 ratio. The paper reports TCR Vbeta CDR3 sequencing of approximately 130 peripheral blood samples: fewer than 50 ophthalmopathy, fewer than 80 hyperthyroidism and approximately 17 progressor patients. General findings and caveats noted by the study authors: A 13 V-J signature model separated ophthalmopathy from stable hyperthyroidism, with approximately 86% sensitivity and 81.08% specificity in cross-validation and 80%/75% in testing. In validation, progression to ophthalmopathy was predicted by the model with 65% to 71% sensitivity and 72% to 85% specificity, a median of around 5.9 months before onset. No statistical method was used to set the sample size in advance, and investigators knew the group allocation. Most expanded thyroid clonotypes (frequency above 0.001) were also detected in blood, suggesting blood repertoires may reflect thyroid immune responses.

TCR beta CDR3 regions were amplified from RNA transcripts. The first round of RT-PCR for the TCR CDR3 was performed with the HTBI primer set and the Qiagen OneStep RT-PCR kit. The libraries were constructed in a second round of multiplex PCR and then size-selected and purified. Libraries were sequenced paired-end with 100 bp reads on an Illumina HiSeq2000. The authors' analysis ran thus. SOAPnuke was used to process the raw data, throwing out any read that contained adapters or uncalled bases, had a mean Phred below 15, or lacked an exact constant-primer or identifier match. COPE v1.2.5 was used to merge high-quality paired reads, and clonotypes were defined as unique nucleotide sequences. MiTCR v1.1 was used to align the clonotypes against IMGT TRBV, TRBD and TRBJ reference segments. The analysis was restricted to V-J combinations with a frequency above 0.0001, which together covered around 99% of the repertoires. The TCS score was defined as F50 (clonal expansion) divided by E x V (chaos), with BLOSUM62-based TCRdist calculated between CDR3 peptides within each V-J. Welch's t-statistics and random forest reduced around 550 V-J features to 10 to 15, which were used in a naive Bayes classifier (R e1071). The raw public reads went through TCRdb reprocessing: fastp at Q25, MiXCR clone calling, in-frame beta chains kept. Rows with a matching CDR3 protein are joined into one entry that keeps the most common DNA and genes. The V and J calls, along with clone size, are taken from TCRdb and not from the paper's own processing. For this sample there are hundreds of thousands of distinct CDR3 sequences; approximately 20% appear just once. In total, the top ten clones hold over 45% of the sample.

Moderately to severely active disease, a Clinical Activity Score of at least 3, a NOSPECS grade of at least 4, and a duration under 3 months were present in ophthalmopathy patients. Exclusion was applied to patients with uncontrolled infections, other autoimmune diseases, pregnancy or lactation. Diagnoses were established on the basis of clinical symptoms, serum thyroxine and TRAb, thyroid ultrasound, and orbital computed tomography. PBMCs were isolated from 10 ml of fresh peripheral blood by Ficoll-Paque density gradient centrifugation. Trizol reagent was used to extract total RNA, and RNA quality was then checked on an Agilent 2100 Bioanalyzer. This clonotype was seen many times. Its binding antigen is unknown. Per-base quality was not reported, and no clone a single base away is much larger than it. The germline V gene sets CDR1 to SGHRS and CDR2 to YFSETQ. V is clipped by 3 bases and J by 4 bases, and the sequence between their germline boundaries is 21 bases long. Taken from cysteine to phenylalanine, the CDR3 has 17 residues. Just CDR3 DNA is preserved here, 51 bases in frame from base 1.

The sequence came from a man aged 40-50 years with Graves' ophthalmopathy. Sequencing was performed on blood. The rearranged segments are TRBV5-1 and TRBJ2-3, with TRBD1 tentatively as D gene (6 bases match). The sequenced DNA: TGCGCCAGCAGCTCGATTTCTTCCGCTACAGGGTCAGATACGCAGTATTTT. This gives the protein CASSSISSATGSDTQYF.